This T cell receptor beta chain came from a study of T cell repertoires in cytomegalovirus infection. TCRdb reprocessed the reads via MiXCR and lists one record per CDR3 protein. Here the sample spans about 130,000 distinct CDR3 sequences, around 25% being singletons. V was pared by 5 bases and J by 0 bases, with 3 bases of the junction left unmatched. CDR1 is SGHRS and CDR2 is YFSETQ in the germline V gene. The CDR3 contains 14 residues. This clonotype turned up a few times. The antigen is not known. Sequencing was done on a sample of PBMCs, sequenced either directly or after in vitro stimulation (not recorded which). The receptor's source is a human donor in good health (CMV status not recorded). Some clones in this sample may be carry-over from other donors' samples. The rearrangement joins TRBV5-1 to TRBJ2-3; 7 nucleotides line up with TRBD2. CDR3 DNA sequence: TGCGCCAGCAGACGGGGGGAGAGCACAGATACGCAGTATTTT. Translated, it gives CASRRGESTDTQYF. The entire variable domain, with the rest obtained from reference TRBV5-1 and TRBJ2-3, is as follows: KAGVTQTPRYLIKTRGQQVTLSCSPISGHRSVSWYQQTPGQGLQFLFEYFSETQRNKGNFPGRFSGRQFSNSRSEMNVSTLELGDSALYLCASRRGESTDTQYFGPGTRLTVL.